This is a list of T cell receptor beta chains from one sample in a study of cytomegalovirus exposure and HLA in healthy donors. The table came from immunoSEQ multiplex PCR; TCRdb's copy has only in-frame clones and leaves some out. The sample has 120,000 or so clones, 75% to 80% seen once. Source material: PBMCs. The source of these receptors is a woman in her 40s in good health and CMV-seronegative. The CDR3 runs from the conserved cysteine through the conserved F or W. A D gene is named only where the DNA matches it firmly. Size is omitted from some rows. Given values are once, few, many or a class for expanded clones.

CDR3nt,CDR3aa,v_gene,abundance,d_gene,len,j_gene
TGTGCCAGCAGCCGGGACAGGGAAATGTACGAGCAGTACTTC,CASSRDREMYEQYF,TRBV27,-,TRBD1,14,TRBJ2-7
TGTGCCAGCAGCCCTTTCGCCGGACAGGGCGGTGAAAAACTGTTTTTT,CASSPFAGQGGEKLFF,TRBV5-4,-,TRBD1,16,TRBJ1-4
TGCGCCAGCAGCTTTCCGGGGTTGGAGACCCAGTACTTC,CASSFPGLETQYF,TRBV5-1,once,-,13,TRBJ2-5
TGTGCCAGCAGTGATAGCTCGGGATACTACAATGAGCAGTTCTTC,CASSDSSGYYNEQFF,TRBV2,-,-,15,TRBJ2-1
TGTGCCAGCAGCGCCCCAGGGACACCAGCGAGCGAGCAGTACTTC,CASSAPGTPASEQYF,TRBV7-9,-,-,15,TRBJ2-7
TGTGCCAGTAGTAGGACAGGGGACTTTCTGAACACTGAAGCTTTCTTT,CASSRTGDFLNTEAFF,TRBV19,-,TRBD1,16,TRBJ1-1
TGTGCCAGCAGCTGGCGACAGCTAGGCCCTGAAGCTTTCTTT,CASSWRQLGPEAFF,TRBV7-9,-,-,14,TRBJ1-1
TGTGCCAGCAGCAAAGAACAGAGGCTAGCGGAAACCTACGAGCAGTACTTC,CASSKEQRLAETYEQYF,TRBV21-1,-,-,17,TRBJ2-7
TGTGCCACCAGCAGAGGGAGGGAGGACGAGCAGTACTTC,CATSRGREDEQYF,TRBV15,-,-,13,TRBJ2-7
TGCGCCAGCAGCTTGGGACCGACAGGGGTGAACACTGAAGCTTTCTTT,CASSLGPTGVNTEAFF,TRBV5-1,few,TRBD1,16,TRBJ1-1
TGTGCCATCAGTCCTACCCAAAGCTACGAGCAGTACTTC,CAISPTQSYEQYF,TRBV10-3,-,-,13,TRBJ2-7
TGTGCCAGCAGCCAAAATCGAGGACTAGCGGGACAAGAGACCCAGTACTTC,CASSQNRGLAGQETQYF,TRBV4-2,-,TRBD2,17,TRBJ2-5
TGTGCCAGCAGCTTACAGGGCACAGATACGCAGTATTTT,CASSLQGTDTQYF,TRBV5-5,-,-,13,TRBJ2-3
TGTGCCAGCTCACCGGGGAGTCAAGAGACCCAGTACTTC,CASSPGSQETQYF,TRBV18,-,-,13,TRBJ2-5
TGTGCCAGCAGTTCCCCAGGGGGCTATGGCTACACCTTC,CASSSPGGYGYTF,TRBV28,once,TRBD1,13,TRBJ1-2